One sample yielded the 27 T cell receptor beta chains listed below, sequenced in a study of blood T cells in healthy people across ages. Using a J-beta primer mix together with a sample-barcoded 5' primer, a second PCR was run for about 6 to 11 cycles. TCRdb processed the 5' RACE reads anew with MiXCR; each CDR3 protein has one entry. There are about a million distinct CDR3 sequences in the sample; approximately 50% occur only once, and about 22% lies in the top ten. The specimen was blood. These TCRs come from a woman aged 55-70 years in good health.

This clonotype has a handful of counts. CDR3 coding DNA: TGCGCCAGCAGCCAAGGGCTGGACAGGCGAGCCAAAAACATTCAGTACTTC. Its translation is CASSQGLDRRAKNIQYF. The rearrangement uses TRBV4-1 and TRBJ2-4; 7 bases map to TRBD1. The length of the CDR3 is 17 residues. Germline V CDR1 and CDR2: MGHRA, YSYEKL. Germline trimming cut 1 base from V and 0 bases from J; bases unmatched to any gene: 6.

This clonotype has only a few counts. The chain combines TRBV5-1 with TRBJ2-1; perhaps TRBD1 as D (6 bases). Trimming removed 0 bases at V and 8 bases at J, with 18 bases between. In germline, CDR1 is SGHRS, CDR2 YFSETQ. The length of the CDR3 is 16 residues. The CDR3 DNA reads as TGCGCCAGCAGCTTGGACCGGACAGCTCTAGGGGATGAGCAGTTCTTC. It is translated as CASSLDRTALGDEQFF.

The chain combines TRBV28 with TRBJ2-7; D is possibly TRBD2 (7 bases). Between the trimmed V and J ends, which lost 11 bases and 6 bases, there was a span of 20 bases. Germline lookup yields CDR1 MDHEN and CDR2 SYDVKM. There are 13 residues in the CDR3. In DNA, the CDR3 is TGTGCCCTTAGGGGGGAGGGAAAGTCCGAGCAGTACTTC. Its translation: CALRGEGKSEQYF.

The chain has TRBV30 and TRBJ2-1; 8 positions agree with TRBD1. This CDR3 is built from 12 residues. V was clipped by 5 bases and J by 10 bases; unmatched bases: 7. Looked up from germline, CDR1 is GTSNPN and CDR2 is SVGIG (reference sequence). CDR3 protein: CAWSQGAYEQFF. Written as DNA, the CDR3 is TGTGCCTGGTCCCAGGGGGCTTACGAGCAGTTCTTC.

This clonotype was picked up a small number of times. V is TRBV9 and J is TRBJ1-2; D is unclear. The ends were cut back, 3 bases at V and 4 bases at J, with 13 bases in the middle. This CDR3 is 14 amino acids long. CDR1 is SGDLS, CDR2 YYNGEE, per germline. The CDR3: CASSASVQAYGYTF. The CDR3 DNA reads TGTGCCAGCAGCGCCTCGGTCCAAGCCTATGGCTACACCTTC.

This sequence joins TRBV27 and TRBJ1-5; D not certain. Germline V lookup: CDR1 MNHEY, CDR2 SMNVEV (reference sequence). CDR3 length equals 15 residues. V was shortened by 6 bases and J by 7 bases, with 19 bases between the two germline ends. The CDR3 DNA reads as TGTGCCAGCAGATTTAGTTCGGGCGGAACACAGCCCCAGCATTTT. It is translated as CASRFSSGGTQPQHF.

The chain carries TRBV2 and TRBJ2-1, with 7 bases fitting TRBD1. The CDR3 totals 15 residues. V trimming: 4 bases; J trimming: 5 bases; junction bases outside the gene matches: 8. Germline V gene lookup returns CDR1 SNHLY and CDR2 FYNNEI. The DNA of the CDR3 is TGTGCCAGCAGTGGAAGGGCAGGGGGTCACAATGAGCAGTTCTTC. It specifies CASSGRAGGHNEQFF. Drawing the rest from reference TRBV2 and TRBJ2-1, the complete variable domain is EPEVTQTPSHQVTQMGQEVILRCVPISNHLYFYWYRQILGQKVEFLVSFYNNEISEKSEIFDDQFSVERPDGSNFTLKIRSTKLEDSAMYFCASSGRAGGHNEQFFGPGTRLTVL.

The genes are TRBV28 and TRBJ2-7; TRBD2 aligns across 14 bases. Losses at the gene ends were 5 bases for V and 0 bases for J; bases not matched to a gene: 12. This CDR3 is 19 amino acids long. CDR1 and CDR2 from the germline V gene are MDHEN and SYDVKM. CDR3 nucleotides: TGTGCCAGCAGTCCCAGGATAGGGACTAGCGGGAGATTCTCCTACGAGCAGTACTTC. It specifies CASSPRIGTSGRFSYEQYF.

Here the CDR3 DNA reads TGTGCCAGCAGCTGGTCGGGTTTCTACGAGCAGTACTTC. This gives the protein CASSWSGFYEQYF. The chain employs TRBV7-9 and TRBJ2-7, with D uncertain. CDR3 length: 13 amino acids. The germline CDR1 and CDR2 sequences are SEHNR and FQNEAQ (reference sequence). The V end was cut by 4 bases, the J end by 3 bases, with 10 bases between. The whole variable domain, remainder taken from reference TRBV7-9 and TRBJ2-7, is DTGVSQNPRHKITKRGQNVTFRCDPISEHNRLYWYRQTLGQGPEFLTYFQNEAQLEKSRLLSDRFSAERPKGSFSTLEIQRTEQGDSAMYLCASSWSGFYEQYFGPGTRLTVT.

This chain joins TRBV29-1 and TRBJ2-7, with 16 bases identical to TRBD2. CDR1 and CDR2 from the germline V gene are SQVTM and ANQGSEA. This CDR3 has 12 residues. The CDR3 nucleotides read TGCGCGGGGACTAGCGGGAGGGATGAGCAGTACTTC. Translation: CAGTSGRDEQYF.

Notes on this clonotype: At one boundary the junction diverges from the germline segment, which might be a read error. The chain couples TRBV5-1 to TRBJ2-1, with D perhaps matching TRBD2 (6 bases). This CDR3 contains 16 residues. The germline V gene has CDR1 SGHRS and CDR2 YFSETQ. CDR3 nucleotide sequence: TGCGCCAGCAGCTTGAGACCAGCGGGCTCCCACAATGAGCAGTTCTTC. Protein product: CASSLRPAGSHNEQFF.

The chain links TRBV30 to TRBJ1-2; D gene unclear. Trimming shortened V by 0 bases and J by 8 bases, and 4 bases separated the two germline ends. Germline CDR1 is GTSNPN and CDR2 is SVGIG (reference sequence). The CDR3 has 10 amino acids. This CDR3 reads CAWSVIGYTF. The CDR3 DNA sequence: TGTGCCTGGAGTGTGATCGGCTACACCTTC.

The V gene is TRBV10-3, the J gene TRBJ2-1; 8 nucleotides align to TRBD2. V dropped 10 bases and J dropped 9; count of bases not matched to a gene: 17. The germline CDR1 and CDR2 sequences are ENHRY and SYGVKD. The CDR3 is 15 amino acids. The CDR3 DNA reads TGTGCCACAGAAGAACCCGGGACTAGGTCATCTGAGCAGTTCTTC. Translated, it gives CATEEPGTRSSEQFF.

The chain's CDR3 is CASSDGGLAYNSPLHF. For the CDR3, the DNA is TGTGCCAGCAGTGATGGGGGCTTGGCCTATAATTCACCCCTCCACTTT. V gene TRBV25-1 combines with J gene TRBJ1-6; the D gene is possibly TRBD1 (6 bases). Per germline, CDR1 MGHDK and CDR2 SYGVNS. V lost 3 bases and J 2 bases, leaving 11 bases between the germline ends. The CDR3 runs to 16 residues.

CDR3 DNA: TGTGCCACGGGGGTAGCGGGGAATACGCAGTATTTT. Its protein product is CATGVAGNTQYF. The chain has TRBV12-3 or TRBV12-4 and TRBJ2-3, with 8 bases fitting TRBD2. This CDR3 spans 12 amino acids. V was clipped by 10 bases and J by 7 bases; unmatched bases: 7.

V usage is TRBV2 and J usage is TRBJ2-3, with 10 bases aligning to TRBD2. Germline assignment: CDR1 SNHLY and CDR2 FYNNEI. The CDR3 length is 16 residues. With 4 bases clipped from V and 2 bases from J, the junction kept 6 bases outside the gene matches. The CDR3 here is CASSGPAGGDTDTQYF. The CDR3 DNA follows: TGTGCCAGCAGTGGACCAGCGGGAGGGGACACAGATACGCAGTATTTT.

The chain links TRBV7-9 to TRBJ2-3; D assignment may be TRBD1 or TRBD2 (5 bases each). V was shortened by 5 bases and J by 4 bases, with 25 bases between the two germline ends. This CDR3 comprises 18 residues. Per the germline V gene, CDR1 is SEHNR and CDR2 is FQNEAQ (reference sequence). CDR3 bases: TGTGCCAGCAGCCCACAGGACCATAGCGTGACTTTCGCAGATACGCAGTATTTT. Residues: CASSPQDHSVTFADTQYF.

This sequence joins TRBV4-1 and TRBJ2-5, with 9 bases aligning to TRBD2. The CDR3 contains 15 residues. CDR1 and CDR2 from the germline V gene are MGHRA and YSYEKL. V lost 2 bases, J lost 5 bases, and 6 bases stayed unmatched. The CDR3 DNA sequence: TGCGCCAGCAGCCAACGGACTAGCGCGAAGGAGACCCAGTACTTC. Amino acid sequence: CASSQRTSAKETQYF.

This chain connects TRBV28 to TRBJ2-7, with 9 nucleotides matching TRBD1. From germline, CDR1 is MDHEN and CDR2 SYDVKM. The V and J ends lost 6 bases and 2 bases, in that order; junction bases with no gene match: 8. CDR3 size: 15 residues. The CDR3 sequence is CASSNAGQGPYEQYF. In nucleotides, the CDR3 is TGTGCCAGCAGCAACGCGGGACAGGGCCCCTACGAGCAGTACTTC.

J is TRBJ2-7 and V is TRBV27, with 7 bases lining up with TRBD1. The CDR3 extends over 16 amino acids. CDR1 is MNHEY, CDR2 SMNVEV, per germline (reference sequence). V shed 4 bases and J 4 bases; nucleotides not matched to a gene: 13. The CDR3 loop is CASSSPSTGMRYEQYF. CDR3 sequence (DNA): TGTGCCAGCAGTTCTCCCTCGACAGGGATGCGTTACGAGCAGTACTTC.

This clonotype has only a few counts. The chain is built from TRBV3-1 and TRBJ2-5; D might be TRBD1 or TRBD2, each matching 6 bases. The closer fit of TRBJ2-7 to the DNA end suggests the J call may be wrong. Germline CDR1 LGHDT, CDR2 YNNKEL (reference sequence). The CDR3 spans 13 residues. The CDR3 region is CASSQRGVYEQYF. The CDR3 nucleotides read TGTGCCAGCAGCCAAAGGGGGGTCTACGAGCAGTACTTC.

In this sample, this clonotype turned up a few times. The chain combines TRBV12-3 or TRBV12-4 with TRBJ2-1; perhaps D is TRBD1 or TRBD2 (6 bases each). Trimming pared 4 bases from V and 6 bases from J, leaving 16 bases between. CDR3 length equals 15 residues. The CDR3 DNA reads TGTGCCAGCAGTTCCGGGACTTTAGGGGGCAATGAGCAGTTCTTC. This codes for CASSSGTLGGNEQFF.

The chain couples TRBV7-2 to TRBJ1-2; 11 bases line up with TRBD1. Trimming at V came to 5 bases and at J to 0 bases, leaving 5 bases not matched to a gene. This CDR3 region has 16 residues. Germline V gene data show CDR1 as SGHTA and CDR2 as FQGNSA. The CDR3: CASSPRTGGPNYGYTF. CDR3 coding DNA: TGTGCCAGCAGCCCTAGGACAGGGGGCCCTAACTATGGCTACACCTTC.

This sequence joins TRBV25-1 and TRBJ1-2; the D gene is possibly TRBD1 (5 bases). Trimming pared 7 bases from V and 4 bases from J, leaving 22 bases between. The CDR3 consists of 16 residues. Per germline, CDR1 MGHDK and CDR2 SYGVNS. CDR3 residues: CASMPGAGREPYGYTF. DNA of the CDR3: TGTGCCAGCATGCCGGGCGCAGGGAGGGAGCCCTATGGCTACACCTTC.

The J gene is TRBJ2-5, the V gene TRBV4-1, with D perhaps matching TRBD2 (6 bases). CDR1 is MGHRA and CDR2 is YSYEKL in the germline V gene. The CDR3 runs to 15 residues. V lost 0 bases, J lost 2 bases, and 10 bases lay in between. This CDR3 reads CASSQERAGQETQYF. The CDR3 DNA reads as TGCGCCAGCAGCCAAGAGAGGGCGGGGCAAGAGACCCAGTACTTC.

This clonotype was seen only a few times. The chain uses TRBV7-9 and TRBJ1-2, with a possible D match to TRBD1 (6 bases). V lost 3 bases to trimming and J lost 8 bases, with 10 bases between them. This CDR3 is built from 12 residues. From germline, CDR1 is SEHNR and CDR2 FQNEAQ (reference sequence). The CDR3 protein is CASSFQQGGYTF. The DNA for the CDR3 is TGTGCCAGCAGCTTCCAGCAGGGGGGCTACACCTTC.

This clonotype was seen only a few times. V usage is TRBV9 and J usage is TRBJ2-5; 8 positions agree with TRBD2. Germline V gives CDR1 SGDLS, CDR2 YYNGEE. The V and J ends lost 7 bases and 11 bases, in that order; junction bases with no gene match: 13. This CDR3 contains 13 residues. The chain's CDR3 is CASSRGGYNEQYF. The DNA for the CDR3 is TGTGCCAGCTCCCGGGGGGGGTACAATGAGCAGTACTTC.